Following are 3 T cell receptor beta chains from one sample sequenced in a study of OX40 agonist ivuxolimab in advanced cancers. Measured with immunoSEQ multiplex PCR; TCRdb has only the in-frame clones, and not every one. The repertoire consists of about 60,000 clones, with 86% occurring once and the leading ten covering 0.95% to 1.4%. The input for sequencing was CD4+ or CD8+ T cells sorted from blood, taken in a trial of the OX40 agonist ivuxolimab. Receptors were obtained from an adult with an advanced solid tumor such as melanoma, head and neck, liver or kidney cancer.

DNA of the CDR3: TGTGCCAGCAGTCAGGGGATTCACTCCTACGAGCAGTACTTC. Its protein product is CASSQGIHSYEQYF. The rearrangement joins TRBV6-5 to TRBJ2-5; D is possibly TRBD1 (6 bases). The DNA matches TRBJ2-7 better at its end, which makes the J call doubtful. CDR1 and CDR2 (germline): MNHEY, SVGAGI. There are 14 residues in the CDR3.

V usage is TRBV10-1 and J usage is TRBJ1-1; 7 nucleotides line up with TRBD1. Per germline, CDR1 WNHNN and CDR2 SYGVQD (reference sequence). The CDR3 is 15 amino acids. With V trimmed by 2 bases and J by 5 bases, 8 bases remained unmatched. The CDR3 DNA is TGCGCCAGCAGTGAGAGGGACAGTGGAGGAACTGAAGCTTTCTTT. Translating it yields CASSERDSGGTEAFF.

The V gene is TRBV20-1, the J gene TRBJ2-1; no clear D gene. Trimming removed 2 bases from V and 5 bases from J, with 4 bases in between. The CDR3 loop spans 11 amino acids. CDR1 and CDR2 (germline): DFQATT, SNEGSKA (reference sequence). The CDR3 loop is CSARPDNEQFF. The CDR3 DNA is TGCAGTGCTAGACCAGACAATGAGCAGTTCTTC.